The T cell receptor (beta chain) under discussion was sequenced for a study of vaccination and CD4 T cells after COVID-19. Time point: late sampling 161 to 241 days after vaccination in a few convalescent patients. As for treatment: roughly 10-day PBMC culture with coronavirus spike peptide pools or control peptides (ViraFEST assay). Per-well cultures of some 2 million PBMCs received around 10 IU/ml IL-2 and 7.5 to 10 ug/ml peptide pools. The cultures had half their medium swapped for fresh IL-2 medium on days 3 and 7. CD4+ T cells that had been cultured provided DNA sequenced with the Oncomine TCR Beta short-read assay. TCRdb redid the calling of the PCR reads with MiXCR, one entry per CDR3 protein. The sample carries some 24,000 distinct CDR3 sequences, 35% to 55% recorded once. To note about this clonotype: Its target is unknown.

CDR3 length equals 15 residues. Germline CDR1 reads SGHTA; CDR2 reads FQGNSA. The J segment lost 6 bases and the V segment lost 2 bases, leaving 6 bases of the junction unmatched. The J gene is TRBJ2-7, the V gene TRBV7-2; 11 nucleotides agree with TRBD1. The specimen was CD4+ T cells from blood, cultured in vitro, collected about 7 months after SARS-CoV-2 vaccination. The TCR was taken from a human donor who had recovered from COVID-19. The CDR3 DNA sequence: TGTGCCAGCAGCTTACTTGGACAGGGGGCGAGCGAGCAGTACTTC. This sequence encodes CASSLLGQGASEQYF.